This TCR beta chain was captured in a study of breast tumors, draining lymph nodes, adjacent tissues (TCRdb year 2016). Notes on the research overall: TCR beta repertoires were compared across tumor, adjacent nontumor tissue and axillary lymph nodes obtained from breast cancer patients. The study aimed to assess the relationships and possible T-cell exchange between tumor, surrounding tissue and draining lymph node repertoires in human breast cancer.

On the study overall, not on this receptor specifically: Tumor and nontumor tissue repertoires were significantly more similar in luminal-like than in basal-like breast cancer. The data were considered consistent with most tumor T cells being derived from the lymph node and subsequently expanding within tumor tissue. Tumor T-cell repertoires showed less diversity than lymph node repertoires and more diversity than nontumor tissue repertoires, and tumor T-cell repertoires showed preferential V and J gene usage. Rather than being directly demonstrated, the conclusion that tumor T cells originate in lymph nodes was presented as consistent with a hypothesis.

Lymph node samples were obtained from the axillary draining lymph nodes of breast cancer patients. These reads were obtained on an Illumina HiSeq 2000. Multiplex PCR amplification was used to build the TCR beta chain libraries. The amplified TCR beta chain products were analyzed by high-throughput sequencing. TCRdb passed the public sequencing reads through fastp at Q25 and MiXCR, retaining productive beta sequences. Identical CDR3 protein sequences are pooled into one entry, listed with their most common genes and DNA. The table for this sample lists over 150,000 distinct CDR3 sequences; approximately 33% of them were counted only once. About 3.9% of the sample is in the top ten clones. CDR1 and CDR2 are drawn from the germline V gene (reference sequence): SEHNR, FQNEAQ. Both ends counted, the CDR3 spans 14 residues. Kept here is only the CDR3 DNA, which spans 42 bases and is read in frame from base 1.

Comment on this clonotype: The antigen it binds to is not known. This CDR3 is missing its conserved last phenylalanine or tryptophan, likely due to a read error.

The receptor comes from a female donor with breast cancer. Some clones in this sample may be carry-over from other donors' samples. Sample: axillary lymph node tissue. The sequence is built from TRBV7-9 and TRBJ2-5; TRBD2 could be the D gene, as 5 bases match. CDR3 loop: CASSLTASSEIQYL. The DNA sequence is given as TGTGCCAGCAGCTTAACGGCTAGCTCAGAGATCCAGTACCTC.